Listed below are T cell receptor beta chains from one sample, sequenced in a study of T cells in Graves' hyperthyroidism and ophthalmopathy. TCRdb used MiXCR to reprocess the multiplex PCR reads, holding one entry per CDR3 protein. This sample has approximately 560,000 distinct CDR3 sequences, with 40% to 55% found just once. Material for sequencing was peripheral blood or thyroid tissue (not recorded which). All receptors derive from a young woman with Graves' hyperthyroidism. Both conserved end residues are part of each CDR3. The D gene is left open where the match is weak. Clone size, where shown, is once, few, many, or a class for clones that have expanded.

d_call clone_size j_call v_call cdr3_nt cdr3_aa
NA NA TRBJ1-1 TRBV7-9 TGTGCCAGCAGACATGTGGGGATGGGGACTGAAGCTTTCTTT CASRHVGMGTEAFF
NA NA TRBJ1-6 TRBV25-1 TGTGCCATCCAGGGACTTGGTAATTCACCCCTCCACTTT CAIQGLGNSPLHF
NA NA TRBJ2-3 TRBV20-1 TGCAGTGCCTACAGAGATACGCAGTATTTT CSAYRDTQYF
NA many TRBJ2-7 TRBV2 TGTGCCAGCACCGAGTCAGGGGCGCCGTCCTACGAGCAGTACTTC CASTESGAPSYEQYF
TRBD2 NA TRBJ2-3 TRBV2 TGTGCCAGCAGTCCCGGACTAGAAACAGATACGCAGTATTTT CASSPGLETDTQYF
TRBD2 NA TRBJ2-7 TRBV5-1 TGCGCCAGCAGCATCACTGCCGGGACTAGCGGCGGCGAGCAGTACTTC CASSITAGTSGGEQYF
NA NA TRBJ1-2 TRBV13 TGTGCCAGCAGGGTGTGGGGCCGAACTAACTATGGCTACACCTTC CASRVWGRTNYGYTF
NA NA TRBJ1-3 TRBV29-1 TGCAGCGACTGGGACCTTTCTGGAAACACCATATATTTT CSDWDLSGNTIYF
TRBD1 NA TRBJ1-6 TRBV5-1 TGCGCCAGCAGCTTGGAACAGGGGGCCGGTAATTCACCCCTCCACTTT CASSLEQGAGNSPLHF
NA NA TRBJ2-3 TRBV10-3 TGTGCCATCAGGGCATTAAGCACAGATACGCAGTATTTT CAIRALSTDTQYF
TRBD1 NA TRBJ2-6 TRBV7-2 TGTGCCAGCAGCTTAGCGGGACAGGTCAGCTCTGGGGCCAACGGCCTGACTTTC CASSLAGQVSSGANGLTF
TRBD2 once TRBJ2-7 TRBV7-3 TGCGCCAGCAGCCAAGGCACTAGCGTACCCTACGAGCAGTACTTC CASSQGTSVPYEQYF
NA few TRBJ2-7 TRBV13 TGTGCCAGCAGCTTTTTTACCGAAACCTACGAGCAGTACTTC CASSFFTETYEQYF
NA many TRBJ1-2 TRBV2 TGTGCCAGCAGTGGGGCGGACTATGGCTACACCTTC CASSGADYGYTF
NA NA TRBJ2-5 TRBV7-2 TGTGCCAGCAGCTTAACATCAGGGTCGGTACAAGAGACCCAGTACTTC CASSLTSGSVQETQYF
NA NA TRBJ2-7 TRBV7-9 TGCGCCAGCAGCCAAGGGACAAGTAGGAACTACGAGCAGTACTTC CASSQGTSRNYEQYF
NA few TRBJ2-2 TRBV24-1 TGTGCCACCAGCAGAACGAATACAGGGAACACCGGGGAGCTGTTTTTT CATSRTNTGNTGELFF
NA many TRBJ2-7 TRBV7-9 TGTGCCATTAACCGGGGCAGGTCCTACGAGCAGTACTTC CAINRGRSYEQYF
NA NA TRBJ1-5 TRBV25-1 TGTGCCAGCAGTGCTAGCCCACACAGCAATCAGCCCCAGCATTTT CASSASPHSNQPQHF
NA NA TRBJ1-4 TRBV20-1 TGCGCTACAGGGCGGATGACTAATGAAAAACTGTTTTTT CATGRMTNEKLFF
TRBD1 NA TRBJ1-5 TRBV29-1 TGCAGCTCGACAGGGGATCAGCCCCAGCATTTT CSSTGDQPQHF
TRBD2 few TRBJ2-5 TRBV5-1 TGCGCCAGCAAGGGACTAGCGGGAGGCCTTGAGACCCAGTACTTC CASKGLAGGLETQYF
NA NA TRBJ2-2 TRBV4-2 TGTGCCAGCAGCCCCCAGAGGGAGCTGTTTTTT CASSPQRELFF
NA NA TRBJ1-6 TRBV7-9 TGTGCCAGCAGCTCATATGGGGACGGAAATAATTCACCCCTCCACTTT CASSSYGDGNNSPLHF
NA many TRBJ2-5 TRBV9 TGTGCCAGCAGCGTATCGGAAGAGACCCAGTACTTC CASSVSEETQYF
TRBD1 many TRBJ1-2 TRBV2 TGTGCCAGCAGACAGGGGGTGAACTATGGCTACACCTTC CASRQGVNYGYTF
NA once TRBJ1-1 TRBV6-1 TGTGCCAGCAGTAATAGCGGGGACCAGAGGCCTGAAGCTTTCTTT CASSNSGDQRPEAFF
TRBD1 NA TRBJ1-2 TRBV19 TGTGCCAGTAGTAGAAGACAGGGAGGTTACTATGGCTACACCTTC CASSRRQGGYYGYTF
NA NA TRBJ1-6 TRBV11-1 TGTGCCAGCAGCCCCCTCCCAGGTTGGACTTCACCCCTCCACTTT CASSPLPGWTSPLHF
NA NA TRBJ2-7 TRBV20-1 TGCAGTGCTGGCCGGGACTTGAGCTCCTACGAGCAGTACTTC CSAGRDLSSYEQYF
NA NA TRBJ1-5 TRBV25-1 TGTGCCAGCAGTTACGGTCGGAAAAGATATAGCAATCAGCCCCAGCATTTT CASSYGRKRYSNQPQHF
NA NA TRBJ1-2 TRBV7-9 TGTGCCAGCAGCTTGACCCAGGGCGATGGCTACACCTTC CASSLTQGDGYTF
NA NA TRBJ2-7 TRBV7-3 TGTGCCAGCAGCTCCGCCCCCCGGGACAACTACGAGCAGTACTTC CASSSAPRDNYEQYF
TRBD1 many TRBJ1-1 TRBV2 TGTGCCACCGACAGGGTGAGGACTGAAGCTTTCTTT CATDRVRTEAFF
TRBD1 NA TRBJ2-5 TRBV24-1 TGTGCCACCAGAGGGACAGGCCAAGAGACCCAGTACTTC CATRGTGQETQYF
NA NA TRBJ2-5 TRBV7-2 TGTGCCAGCAGCTTGGCGTCAGGAGGGGAAGAGACCCAGTACTTC CASSLASGGEETQYF
TRBD1 NA TRBJ1-4 TRBV20-1 TGCAGTGCCCGTGGGGACAGGGGGGGGGAAAAACTGTTTTTT CSARGDRGGEKLFF
TRBD2 many TRBJ2-5 TRBV7-9 TGTGCCAGCAGCAGGGGACTAGCCGGAGAGACCCAGTACTTC CASSRGLAGETQYF
TRBD1 many TRBJ2-7 TRBV20-1 TGCAGTGCTCGCGGACAGGGGGCCTACGAGCAGTACTTC CSARGQGAYEQYF
NA few TRBJ2-7 TRBV27 TGTGCCAGCAGTTTACGAGGGCCGGGCTACGAGCAGTACTTC CASSLRGPGYEQYF
NA once TRBJ1-1 TRBV7-7 TGTGCTAGCAGCCACGGCTTGACCACTGAAGCTTTCTTT CASSHGLTTEAFF
NA NA TRBJ2-6 TRBV15 TGTGCCACCAGCAGTATACTGAGACATTCTGGGGCCAACGTCCTGACTTTC CATSSILRHSGANVLTF
TRBD1 few TRBJ1-2 TRBV2 TGTGCCACCTGGGACAGGGGCCCCTATGGCTACACCTTC CATWDRGPYGYTF
TRBD1 NA TRBJ1-2 TRBV29-1 TGCAGCGCCTACACGCTCGGGGGGACAGGGGGTAACGATGGCTACACCTTC CSAYTLGGTGGNDGYTF
NA NA TRBJ2-5 TRBV7-2 TGTGCCAGCAGCCAAGCCGTACCCGAGACCCAGTACTTC CASSQAVPETQYF
NA many TRBJ2-7 TRBV7-8 TGTGCCAGCAGCTTCTCTGAGGAGCAGTACTTC CASSFSEEQYF